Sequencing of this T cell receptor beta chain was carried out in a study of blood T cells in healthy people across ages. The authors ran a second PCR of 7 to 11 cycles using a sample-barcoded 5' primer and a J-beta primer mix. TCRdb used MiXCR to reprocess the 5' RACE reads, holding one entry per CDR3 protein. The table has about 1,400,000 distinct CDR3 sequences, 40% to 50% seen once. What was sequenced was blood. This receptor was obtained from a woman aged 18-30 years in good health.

The CDR3: CASSQDRGGSATF. Here the CDR3 DNA reads TGTGCCAGCAGCCAAGATCGGGGGGGGTCGGCCACCTTC. The chain joins TRBV3-1 to TRBJ1-2, with TRBD1 as a possible D gene (5 bases). The CDR3 is 13 residues long. Germline V CDR1 and CDR2: LGHDT, YNNKEL (reference sequence). Trimming left V 0 bases short and J 13 bases short, with 15 bases between.